These 5 T cell receptor beta chains originate from one sample sequenced in a study of control samples from healthy donors and cancer patients (dated by TCRdb to about 2020). Preparation of the library involved the immunoSEQ multiplex PCR assay. What TCRdb holds here is the immuneACCESS table cut down to in-frame rearrangements. Part of the clones is not present; checked against another copy, under half of the missing clones reflect an unresolved V gene, and the others are unexplained. The table for this sample lists around 90,000 clones; around nine tenths of them were counted only once. The ten largest clones add up to roughly 21% of the sample. The sequenced sample consisted of blood. All receptors come from a man aged 30-40 years in good health.

J is TRBJ2-5 and V is TRBV6-1; 12 nucleotides agree with TRBD2. This CDR3 spans 17 amino acids. Per germline, CDR1 MNHNS and CDR2 SASEGT. Unmatched junction bases numbered 6, after V lost 1 base and J lost 3 bases. CDR3 sequence: CASSEGLAGGLEETQYF. DNA for the CDR3: TGTGCCAGCAGTGAAGGGCTAGCGGGGGGGCTGGAAGAGACCCAGTACTTC.

The rearrangement joins TRBV5-1 to TRBJ2-5, with a tentative D call TRBD2 (7 bases). The CDR3 loop spans 15 amino acids. With 2 bases removed from V and 2 bases from J, the gap between germline ends came to 13 bases. The germline V gene encodes CDR1 SGHRS and CDR2 YFSETQ. The CDR3 sequence is CASSLGQRDQETQYF. The CDR3 nucleotides read TGCGCCAGCAGCTTAGGACAGCGGGATCAAGAGACCCAGTACTTC.

The chain couples TRBV10-3 to TRBJ2-2, with D perhaps matching TRBD1 or TRBD2 (6 bases each). The CDR3 has 16 residues. The germline V gene encodes CDR1 ENHRY and CDR2 SYGVKD. Between the trimmed V and J ends, which lost 3 bases and 2 bases, there was a span of 13 bases. For the CDR3, the DNA is TGTGCCATCAGTGATAGGGGGGTTAGCAACACCGGGGAGCTGTTTTTT. Residues: CAISDRGVSNTGELFF.

This chain joins TRBV30 and TRBJ2-1; 8 nucleotides align to TRBD2. V was pared by 5 bases and J by 5 bases, with 8 bases of the junction left unmatched. CDR1 and CDR2 (germline): GTSNPN, SVGIG (reference sequence). The CDR3 spans 14 residues. Written as DNA, the CDR3 is TGTGCCTGGTCGCAGGGGACTAGGAACAATGAGCAGTTCTTC. This encodes CAWSQGTRNNEQFF. Supplemented by reference TRBV30 and TRBJ2-1, the full variable domain reads SQTIHQWPATLVQPVGSPLSLECTVEGTSNPNLYWYRQAAGRGLQLLFYSVGIGQISSEVPQNLSASRPQDRQFILSSKKLLLSDSGFYLCAWSQGTRNNEQFFGPGTRLTVL.

This chain connects TRBV18 to TRBJ1-1; no reliable D call. Per the germline V gene, CDR1 is KGHSH and CDR2 is LQKENI. The germline V and J ends were trimmed by 1 base and 1 base, with 4 bases remaining between them. The CDR3 sequence is 13 residues long. The DNA of the CDR3 is TGTGCCAGCTCACCACTTTCGAACACTGAAGCTTTCTTT. Translated: CASSPLSNTEAFF. Based on the CDR3 plus reference TRBV18 and TRBJ1-1, the full variable domain is NAGVMQNPRHLVRRRGQEARLRCSPMKGHSHVYWYRQLPEEGLKFMVYLQKENIIDESGMPKERFSAEFPKEGPSILRIQQVVRGDSAAYFCASSPLSNTEAFFGQGTRLTVV.